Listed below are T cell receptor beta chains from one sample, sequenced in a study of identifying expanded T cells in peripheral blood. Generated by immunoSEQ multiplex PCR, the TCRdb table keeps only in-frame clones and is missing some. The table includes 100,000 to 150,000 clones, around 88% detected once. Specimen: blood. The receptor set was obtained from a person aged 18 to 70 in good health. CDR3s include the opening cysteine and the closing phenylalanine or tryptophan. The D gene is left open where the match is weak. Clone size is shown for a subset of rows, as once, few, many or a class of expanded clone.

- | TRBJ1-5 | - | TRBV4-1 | CASSQGRGGQPQHF | TGCGCCAGCAGCCAAGGGAGGGGCGGTCAGCCCCAGCATTTT
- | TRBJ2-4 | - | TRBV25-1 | CASSRDNKNIQYF | TGTGCCAGTAGTCGGGACAACAAAAACATTCAGTACTTC
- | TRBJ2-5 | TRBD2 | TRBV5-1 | CASSLLAAETQYF | TGCGCCAGCAGCTTGCTAGCGGCAGAGACCCAGTACTTC
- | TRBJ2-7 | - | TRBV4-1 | CASRRGTPSSYEQYF | TGCGCCAGCAGACGAGGGACTCCCAGCTCCTACGAGCAGTACTTC
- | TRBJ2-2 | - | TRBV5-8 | CASSIGVPSGELFF | TGTGCCAGCAGCATAGGGGTCCCGAGCGGGGAGCTGTTTTTT
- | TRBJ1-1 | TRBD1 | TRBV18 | CASSPGQGMAEAFF | TGTGCCAGCTCACCGGGACAGGGTATGGCTGAAGCTTTCTTT
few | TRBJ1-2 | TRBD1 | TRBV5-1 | CASSPETGVVNGYTF | TGCGCCAGCAGCCCCGAGACAGGGGTAGTCAATGGCTACACCTTC
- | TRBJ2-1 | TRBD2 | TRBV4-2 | CASSRPQAGGYNEQFF | TGTGCCAGCAGTCGACCCCAAGCGGGGGGCTACAATGAGCAGTTCTTC
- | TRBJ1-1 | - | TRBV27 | CATQGRTNTEAFF | TGTGCCACCCAAGGACGGACGAACACTGAAGCTTTCTTT
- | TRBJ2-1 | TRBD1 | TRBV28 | CASSEAGTGYNEQFF | TGTGCCAGCAGTGAGGCGGGGACAGGATACAATGAGCAGTTCTTC
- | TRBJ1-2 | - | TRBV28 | CASSLRMDMRYGYTF | TGTGCCAGCAGTCTTAGAATGGACATGCGCTATGGCTACACCTTC
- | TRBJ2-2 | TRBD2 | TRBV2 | CASPRAGGSGTGELFF | TGTGCCAGCCCCCGGGCGGGGGGCTCGGGCACCGGGGAGCTGTTTTTT
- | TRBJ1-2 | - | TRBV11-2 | CASSLASNYGYTF | TGTGCCAGCAGCCTAGCGTCTAACTATGGCTACACCTTC
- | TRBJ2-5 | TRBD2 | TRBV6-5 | CASRQNGGKETQYF | TGTGCCAGCAGACAGAACGGGGGGAAAGAGACCCAGTACTTC
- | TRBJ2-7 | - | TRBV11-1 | CASSTQWGDYEQYF | TGTGCCAGCAGTACTCAATGGGGGGACTACGAGCAGTACTTC
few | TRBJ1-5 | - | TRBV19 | CASSPTAHYSNQPQHF | TGTGCCAGTAGTCCGACAGCTCACTATAGCAATCAGCCCCAGCATTTT
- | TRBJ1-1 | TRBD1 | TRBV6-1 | CASSEGQGYTEAFF | TGTGCCAGCAGTGAGGGACAGGGGTACACTGAAGCTTTCTTT
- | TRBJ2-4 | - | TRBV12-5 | CASGLWNTGLGNIQYF | TGTGCTAGTGGCCTCTGGAACACAGGGTTGGGAAACATTCAGTACTTC
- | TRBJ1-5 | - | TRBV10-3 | CATSTGIGNQPQHF | TGTGCCACCAGTACAGGGATTGGCAATCAGCCCCAGCATTTT
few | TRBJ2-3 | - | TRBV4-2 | CASSPEELADTQYF | TGTGCCAGCAGCCCGGAGGAACTGGCAGATACGCAGTATTTT
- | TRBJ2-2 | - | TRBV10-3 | CAISAEQASGELFF | TGTGCCATCAGTGCGGAACAGGCGTCCGGGGAGCTGTTTTTT
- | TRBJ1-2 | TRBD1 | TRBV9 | CASSSNRGGYGYTF | TGTGCCAGCAGCTCAAACAGGGGTGGCTATGGCTACACCTTC
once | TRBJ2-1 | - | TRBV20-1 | CSASRGNEQFF | TGCAGTGCTAGTAGGGGTAATGAGCAGTTCTTC
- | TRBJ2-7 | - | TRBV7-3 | CASSSSGGLGDEQYF | TGTGCCAGCAGCTCCTCCGGGGGACTTGGGGACGAGCAGTACTTC
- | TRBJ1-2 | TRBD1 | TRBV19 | CASSTAHGQAKYGYTF | TGTGCCAGTAGTACGGCCCACGGACAGGCGAAGTATGGCTACACCTTC
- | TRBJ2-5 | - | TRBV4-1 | CASSQGSSSAEETQYF | TGCGCCAGCAGCCAAGGTAGTAGTTCGGCGGAAGAGACCCAGTACTTC
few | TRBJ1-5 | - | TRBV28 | CASTRDLNQPQHF | TGTGCCAGCACCAGGGACCTGAATCAGCCCCAGCATTTT
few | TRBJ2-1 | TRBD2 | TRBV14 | CASVSGRAIDEQFF | TGTGCCAGTGTTAGCGGGAGGGCCATCGATGAGCAGTTCTTC